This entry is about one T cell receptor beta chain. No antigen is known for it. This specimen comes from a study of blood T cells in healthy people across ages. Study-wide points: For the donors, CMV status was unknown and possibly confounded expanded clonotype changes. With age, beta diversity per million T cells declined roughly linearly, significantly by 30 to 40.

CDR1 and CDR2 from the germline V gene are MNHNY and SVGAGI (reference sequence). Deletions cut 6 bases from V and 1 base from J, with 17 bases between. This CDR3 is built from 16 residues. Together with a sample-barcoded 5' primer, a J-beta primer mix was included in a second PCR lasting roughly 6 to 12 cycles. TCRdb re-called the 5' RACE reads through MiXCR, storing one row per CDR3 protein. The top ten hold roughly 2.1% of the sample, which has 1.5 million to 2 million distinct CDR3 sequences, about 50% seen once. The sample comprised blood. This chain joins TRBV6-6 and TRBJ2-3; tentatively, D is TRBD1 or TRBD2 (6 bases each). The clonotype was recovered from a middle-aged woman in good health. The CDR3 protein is CASSSGGLKGTDTQYF. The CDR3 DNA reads TGTGCCAGCAGCTCTGGGGGGCTGAAGGGCACAGATACGCAGTATTTT.